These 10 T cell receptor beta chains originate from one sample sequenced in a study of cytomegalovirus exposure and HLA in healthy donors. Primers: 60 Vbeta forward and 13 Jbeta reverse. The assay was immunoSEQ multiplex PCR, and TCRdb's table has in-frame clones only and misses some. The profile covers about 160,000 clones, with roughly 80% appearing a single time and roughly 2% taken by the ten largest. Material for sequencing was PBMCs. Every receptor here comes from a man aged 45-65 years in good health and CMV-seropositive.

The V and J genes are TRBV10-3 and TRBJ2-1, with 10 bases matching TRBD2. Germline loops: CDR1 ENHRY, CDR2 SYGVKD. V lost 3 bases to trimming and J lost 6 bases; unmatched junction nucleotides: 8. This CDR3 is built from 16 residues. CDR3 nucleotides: TGTGCCATCAGTGACCCGGGGGGACTAGCGTTCAATGAGCAGTTCTTC. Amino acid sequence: CAISDPGGLAFNEQFF.

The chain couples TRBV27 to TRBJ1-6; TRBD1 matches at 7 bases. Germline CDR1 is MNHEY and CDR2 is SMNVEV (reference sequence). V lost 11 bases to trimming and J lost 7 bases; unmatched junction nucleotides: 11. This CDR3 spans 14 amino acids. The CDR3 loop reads CASDRETRNSPLHF. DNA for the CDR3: TGTGCCTCTGACAGGGAGACTCGCAATTCACCCCTCCACTTT.

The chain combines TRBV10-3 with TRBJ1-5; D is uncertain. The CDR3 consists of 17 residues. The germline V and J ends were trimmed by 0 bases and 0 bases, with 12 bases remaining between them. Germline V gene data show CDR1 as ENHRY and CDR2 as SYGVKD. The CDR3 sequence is CAISESRAGYSNQPQHF. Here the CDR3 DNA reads TGTGCCATCAGTGAGTCGCGGGCAGGCTATAGCAATCAGCCCCAGCATTTT.

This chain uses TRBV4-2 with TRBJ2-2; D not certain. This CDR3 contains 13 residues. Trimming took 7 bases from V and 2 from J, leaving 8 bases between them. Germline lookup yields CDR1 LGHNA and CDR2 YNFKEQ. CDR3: CASTQLNTGELFF. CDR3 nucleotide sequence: TGTGCCAGCACCCAGTTAAACACCGGGGAGCTGTTTTTT.

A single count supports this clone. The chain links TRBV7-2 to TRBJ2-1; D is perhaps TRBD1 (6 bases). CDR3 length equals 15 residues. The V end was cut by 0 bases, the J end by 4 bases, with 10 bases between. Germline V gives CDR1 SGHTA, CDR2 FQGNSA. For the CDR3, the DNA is TGTGCCAGCAGCTTAGCCAGGGGACCATACAATGAGCAGTTCTTC. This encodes CASSLARGPYNEQFF.

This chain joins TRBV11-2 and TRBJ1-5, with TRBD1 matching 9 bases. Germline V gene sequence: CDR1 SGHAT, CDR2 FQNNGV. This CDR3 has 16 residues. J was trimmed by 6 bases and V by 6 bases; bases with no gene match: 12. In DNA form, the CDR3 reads TGTGCCAGCAGTCCCCTTACAGGGGGCGTCGGTCAGCCCCAGCATTTT. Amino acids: CASSPLTGGVGQPQHF.

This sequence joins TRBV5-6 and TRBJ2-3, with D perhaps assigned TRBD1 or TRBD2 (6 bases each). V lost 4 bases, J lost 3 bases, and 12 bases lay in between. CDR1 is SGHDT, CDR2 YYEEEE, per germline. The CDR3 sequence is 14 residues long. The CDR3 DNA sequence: TGTGCCAGCAGCCTGGGGGGCATGACAGATACGCAGTATTTT. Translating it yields CASSLGGMTDTQYF.

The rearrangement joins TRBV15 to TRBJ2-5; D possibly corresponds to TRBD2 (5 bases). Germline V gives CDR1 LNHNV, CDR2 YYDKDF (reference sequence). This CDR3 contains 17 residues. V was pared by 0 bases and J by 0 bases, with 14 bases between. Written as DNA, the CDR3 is TGTGCCACCAGCAGAGAACCTTTCCTGAGGGACCAAGAGACCCAGTACTTC. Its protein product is CATSREPFLRDQETQYF.

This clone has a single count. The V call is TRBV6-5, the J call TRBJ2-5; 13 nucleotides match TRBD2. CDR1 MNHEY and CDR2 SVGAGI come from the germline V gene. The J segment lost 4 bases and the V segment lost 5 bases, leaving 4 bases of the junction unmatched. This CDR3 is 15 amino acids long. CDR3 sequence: CASSIRLAGGETQYF. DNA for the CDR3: TGTGCCAGCAGTATCAGACTAGCGGGGGGAGAGACCCAGTACTTC.

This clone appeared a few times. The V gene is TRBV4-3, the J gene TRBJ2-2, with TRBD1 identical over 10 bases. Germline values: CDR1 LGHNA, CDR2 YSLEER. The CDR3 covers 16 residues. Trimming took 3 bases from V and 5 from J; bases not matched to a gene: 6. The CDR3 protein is CASSHPGQGKTGELFF. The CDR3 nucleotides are TGCGCCAGCAGCCATCCGGGACAGGGGAAGACCGGGGAGCTGTTTTTT.